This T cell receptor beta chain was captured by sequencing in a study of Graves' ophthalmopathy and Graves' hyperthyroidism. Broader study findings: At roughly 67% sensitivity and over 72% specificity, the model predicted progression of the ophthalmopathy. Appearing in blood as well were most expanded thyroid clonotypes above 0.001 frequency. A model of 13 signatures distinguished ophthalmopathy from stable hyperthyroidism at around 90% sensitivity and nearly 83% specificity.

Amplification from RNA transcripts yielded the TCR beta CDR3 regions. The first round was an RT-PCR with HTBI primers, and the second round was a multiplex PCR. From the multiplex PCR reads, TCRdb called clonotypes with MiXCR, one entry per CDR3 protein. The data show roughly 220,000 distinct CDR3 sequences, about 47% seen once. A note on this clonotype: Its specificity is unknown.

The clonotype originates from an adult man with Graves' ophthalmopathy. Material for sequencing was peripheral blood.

The CDR3 bases are TGCAGTGCTAGAGATCCGAGCTCCTACGAGCAGTACTTC. Translation: CSARDPSSYEQYF. The rearrangement uses TRBV20-1 and TRBJ2-7; D not resolved. V was trimmed by 0 bases and J by 0 bases, leaving 6 bases between them. The germline CDR1 and CDR2 sequences are DFQATT and SNEGSKA (reference sequence). The CDR3 runs to 13 residues.